Included here is one T cell receptor (beta chain) sequence, with context. What it binds is not known. This entry belongs to a study of vaccination effects on CD4 cells after COVID-19. Profiled with immunoSEQ multiplex PCR; TCRdb holds only in-frame clones, not every one. The sample comprises more than 40,000 clones, about 78% of which are singletons, and about 11% rests with the top ten. Having been cultured for under twelve days, the cells underwent CD4+ T cell isolation. Half the medium was swapped for IL-2 medium on days 3 and 7. The receptor comes from a human donor who had a prior SARS-CoV-2 infection. The sequences come from CD4+ T cells from PBMCs cultured without peptide, collected before COVID-19 vaccination.

CDR3 coding DNA: TGCGCCAGCAGCCAAGATTGGGGAGAGACCCAGTACTTC. Its translation: CASSQDWGETQYF. The chain is built from TRBV4-3 and TRBJ2-5; D ambiguous. Germline V CDR1 and CDR2: LGHNA, YSLEER. CDR3 length: 13 residues. The V end was cut by 0 bases, the J end by 4 bases, with 6 bases between.